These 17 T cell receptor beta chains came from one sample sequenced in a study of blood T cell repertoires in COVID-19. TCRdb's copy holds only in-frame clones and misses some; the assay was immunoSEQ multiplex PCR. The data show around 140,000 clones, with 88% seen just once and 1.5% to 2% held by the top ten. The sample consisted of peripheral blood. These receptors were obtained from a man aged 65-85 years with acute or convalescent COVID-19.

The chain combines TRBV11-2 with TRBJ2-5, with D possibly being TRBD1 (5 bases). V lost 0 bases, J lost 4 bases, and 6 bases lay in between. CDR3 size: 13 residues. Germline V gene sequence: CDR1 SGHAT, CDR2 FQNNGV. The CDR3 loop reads CASSLERGETQYF. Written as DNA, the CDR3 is TGTGCCAGCAGCTTAGAAAGGGGAGAGACCCAGTACTTC.

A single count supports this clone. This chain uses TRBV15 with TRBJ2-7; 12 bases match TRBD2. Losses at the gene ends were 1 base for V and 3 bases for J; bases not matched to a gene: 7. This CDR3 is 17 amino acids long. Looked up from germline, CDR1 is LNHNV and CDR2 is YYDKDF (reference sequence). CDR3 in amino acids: CATSRGGTSGSRYEQYF. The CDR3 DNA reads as TGTGCCACCAGCAGAGGAGGGACTAGCGGGTCTCGCTACGAGCAGTACTTC.

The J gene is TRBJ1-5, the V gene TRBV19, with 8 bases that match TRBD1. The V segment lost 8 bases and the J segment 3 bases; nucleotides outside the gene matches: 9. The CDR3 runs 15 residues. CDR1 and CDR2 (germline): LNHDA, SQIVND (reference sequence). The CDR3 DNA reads TGTGCCAGTCGGATGGGGGACAGGAACAATCAGCCCCAGCATTTT. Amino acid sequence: CASRMGDRNNQPQHF.

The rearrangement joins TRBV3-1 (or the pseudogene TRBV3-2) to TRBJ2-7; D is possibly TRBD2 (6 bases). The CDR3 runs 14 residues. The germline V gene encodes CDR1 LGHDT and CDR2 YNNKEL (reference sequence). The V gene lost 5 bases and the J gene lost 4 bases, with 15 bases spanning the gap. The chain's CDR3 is CASSSPVRGYEQYF. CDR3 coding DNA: TGTGCCAGCAGCTCTCCGGTTCGGGGGTACGAGCAGTACTTC.

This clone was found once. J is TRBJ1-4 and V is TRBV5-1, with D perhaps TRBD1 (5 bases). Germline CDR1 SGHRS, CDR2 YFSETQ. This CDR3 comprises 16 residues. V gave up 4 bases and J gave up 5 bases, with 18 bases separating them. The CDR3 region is CASSTGGGQRNEKLFF. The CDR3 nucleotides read TGCGCCAGCAGCACTGGGGGAGGCCAGAGGAATGAAAAACTGTTTTTT.

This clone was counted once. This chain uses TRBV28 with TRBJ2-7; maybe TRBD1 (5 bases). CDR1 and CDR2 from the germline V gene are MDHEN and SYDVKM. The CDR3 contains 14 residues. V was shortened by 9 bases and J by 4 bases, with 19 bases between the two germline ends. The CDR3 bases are TGTGCCAGTTCGGTAGGACAACAGCCTTACGAGCAGTACTTC. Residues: CASSVGQQPYEQYF.

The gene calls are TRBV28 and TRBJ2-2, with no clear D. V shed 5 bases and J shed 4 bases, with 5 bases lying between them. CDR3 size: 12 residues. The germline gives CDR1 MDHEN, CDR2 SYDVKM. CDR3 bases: TGTGCCAGCAGTCCCCTCACCGGGGAGCTGTTTTTT. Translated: CASSPLTGELFF.

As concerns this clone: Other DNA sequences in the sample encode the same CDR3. The CDR3 reads CATSRDRGQETQYF. Written as DNA, the CDR3 is TGTGCCACCAGCAGAGATCGGGGCCAAGAGACCCAGTACTTC. The chain is built from TRBV15 and TRBJ2-5; a weak D match, TRBD2 (5 bases). Looked up from germline, CDR1 is LNHNV and CDR2 is YYDKDF (reference sequence). The length of the CDR3 is 14 residues. Trimming left V 0 bases short and J 1 base short, with 6 bases between.

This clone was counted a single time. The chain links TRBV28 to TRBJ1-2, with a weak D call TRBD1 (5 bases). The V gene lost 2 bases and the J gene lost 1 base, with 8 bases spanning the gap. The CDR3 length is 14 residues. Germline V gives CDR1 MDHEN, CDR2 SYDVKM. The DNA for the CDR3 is TGTGCCAGCAGTTTAGGGGGGAGTAACTATGGCTACACCTTC. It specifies CASSLGGSNYGYTF.

The CDR3 nucleotides read TGTGCCAGTAGTATAAGGGGCAGGACCTCAGTGGAAGAGACCCAGTACTTC. Its translation is CASSIRGRTSVEETQYF. The J gene is TRBJ2-5, the V gene TRBV19, with a tentative D call TRBD1 (5 bases). Germline CDR1 is LNHDA and CDR2 is SQIVND (reference sequence). V was cut by 2 bases and J by 3 bases, with 19 bases left in between. The CDR3 spans 17 residues.

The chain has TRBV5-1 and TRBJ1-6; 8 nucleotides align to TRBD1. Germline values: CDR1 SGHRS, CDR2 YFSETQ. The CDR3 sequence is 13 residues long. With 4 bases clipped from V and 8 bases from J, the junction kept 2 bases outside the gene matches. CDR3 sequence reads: CASSQTGDSPLHF. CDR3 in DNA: TGCGCCAGCAGCCAGACAGGGGATTCACCCCTCCACTTT. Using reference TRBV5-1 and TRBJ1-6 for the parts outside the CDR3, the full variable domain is KAGVTQTPRYLIKTRGQQVTLSCSPISGHRSVSWYQQTPGQGLQFLFEYFSETQRNKGNFPGRFSGRQFSNSRSEMNVSTLELGDSALYLCASSQTGDSPLHFGNGTRLTVT.

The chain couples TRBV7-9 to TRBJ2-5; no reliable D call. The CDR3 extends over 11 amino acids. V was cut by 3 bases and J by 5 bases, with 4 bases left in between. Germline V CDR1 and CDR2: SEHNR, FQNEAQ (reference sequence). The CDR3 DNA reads TGTGCCAGCAGCTTTCGGGAGACCCAGTACTTC. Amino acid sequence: CASSFRETQYF.

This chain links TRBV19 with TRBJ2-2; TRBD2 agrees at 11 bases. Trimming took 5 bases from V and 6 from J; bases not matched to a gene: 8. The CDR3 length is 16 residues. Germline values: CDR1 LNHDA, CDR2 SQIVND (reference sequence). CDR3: CASSVTSGGVAGELFF. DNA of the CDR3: TGTGCCAGTAGTGTTACTAGCGGGGGAGTGGCCGGGGAGCTGTTTTTT.

This chain's CDR3 is CASSRGTVAYGYTF. As DNA, the CDR3 is TGTGCCAGCAGCCGTGGGACAGTTGCTTATGGCTACACCTTC. The V gene is TRBV7-9, the J gene TRBJ1-2; 7 bases line up with TRBD1. J lost 5 bases, V lost 5 bases, and 8 bases had no gene match. The germline V gene encodes CDR1 SEHNR and CDR2 FQNEAQ (reference sequence). CDR3 length equals 14 residues.

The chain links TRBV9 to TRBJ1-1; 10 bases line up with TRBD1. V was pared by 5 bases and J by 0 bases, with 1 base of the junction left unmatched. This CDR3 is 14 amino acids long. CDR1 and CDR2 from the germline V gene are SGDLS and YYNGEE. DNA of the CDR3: TGTGCCAGCAGTGGGACAGGGGTGAACACTGAAGCTTTCTTT. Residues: CASSGTGVNTEAFF.

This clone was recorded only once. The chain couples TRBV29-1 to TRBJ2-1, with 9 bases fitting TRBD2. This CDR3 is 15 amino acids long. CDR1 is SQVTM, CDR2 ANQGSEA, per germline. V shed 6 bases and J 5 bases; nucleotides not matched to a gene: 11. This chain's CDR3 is CSVCRVGGRDNEQFF. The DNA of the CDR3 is TGCAGCGTCTGTAGAGTAGGCGGGAGGGACAATGAGCAGTTCTTC.

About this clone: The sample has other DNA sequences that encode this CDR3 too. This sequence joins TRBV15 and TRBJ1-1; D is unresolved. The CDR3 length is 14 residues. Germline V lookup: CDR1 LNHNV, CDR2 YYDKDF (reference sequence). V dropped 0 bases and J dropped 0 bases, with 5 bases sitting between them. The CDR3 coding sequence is TGTGCCACCAGCAGAGACCCGGTGAACACTGAAGCTTTCTTT. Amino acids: CATSRDPVNTEAFF.